This TCR beta chain was identified during a study of identifying expanded T cells in peripheral blood. To note about this clone: Its matching antigen is unknown.

Study-wide results and caveats: Across healthy donors, higher total template counts meant significantly greater approximately 2-week count variance.

Healthy donors had no documented immune events, such as infections, while sampled. TCRdb's table, derived via immunoSEQ multiplex PCR, lists solely in-frame clones and lacks some. The sample comprises about 94,000 clones, around 90% of which are singletons, and under 6% rests with the top ten. The CDR3 has 14 residues. Germline V lookup: CDR1 SGHRS, CDR2 YFSETQ. V lost 1 base and J lost 2, with 10 bases in between. Input material: blood. The TCR originated in a person aged 18-70 years in good health. This sequence joins TRBV5-1 and TRBJ2-7; D not certain. This CDR3 is CASSLIQQTYEQYF. In DNA, the CDR3 is TGCGCCAGCAGCTTGATACAGCAAACCTACGAGCAGTACTTC.